A single sample is the source of the 7 T cell receptor beta chains below, sequenced in a study of beta chain features in type 1 diabetes. The sequenced template was cDNA made from the entire isolated RNA. The data were produced by immunoSEQ multiplex PCR, yet TCRdb's version contains in-frame clones alone and is incomplete. The top ten clones hold around 0.5% of a sample with about 160,000 clones, approximately 9% of them seen once. Study observations and caveats: TCRB CDR3s from Type 1 diabetes patients were moderately but significantly shorter in all four CD4+ subsets.

What these receptors recognize is not known. Material: central memory CD4+ T cells from blood. These receptors came from a woman aged 18-30 years with type 1 diabetes.

The chain uses TRBV7-9 and TRBJ2-7; D gene uncertain. CDR3 length: 15 amino acids. Trimming took off 4 bases at V and 4 bases at J, with 17 bases between the two ends. Germline values: CDR1 SEHNR, CDR2 FQNEAQ (reference sequence). The CDR3 DNA reads TGTGCCAGCAGCTCCCGGCCTCTAGTCGATTACGAGCAGTACTTC. It translates to CASSSRPLVDYEQYF.

The chain uses TRBV2 and TRBJ2-6; D possibly corresponds to TRBD1 (8 bases). The germline V gene encodes CDR1 SNHLY and CDR2 FYNNEI. This CDR3 comprises 16 residues. V gave up 6 bases and J gave up 2 bases, with 14 bases separating them. The CDR3 sequence is CASSPQGGAGANVLTF. CDR3 nucleotides: TGTGCCAGCAGCCCACAGGGGGGGGCTGGGGCCAACGTCCTGACTTTC.

The sample holds a few counts of this clone. The rearrangement joins TRBV2 to TRBJ2-1; 10 nucleotides agree with TRBD2. The V gene end was trimmed by 5 bases and the J gene end by 6 bases; junction bases not matched to a gene: 4. Germline values: CDR1 SNHLY, CDR2 FYNNEI. The CDR3 extends over 14 amino acids. CDR3 DNA sequence: TGTGCCAGCAGTTTAGCGGGGGGCTTCAATGAGCAGTTCTTC. Amino acids: CASSLAGGFNEQFF.

On this clone: The sample carries other DNA sequences with the same CDR3. This sequence joins TRBV20-1 and TRBJ2-7; tentatively, D is TRBD1 (6 bases). This CDR3 is built from 11 residues. Germline assignment: CDR1 DFQATT and CDR2 SNEGSKA (reference sequence). The CDR3 coding sequence is TGCAGCCCCCTCAGGGGCTACGAGCAGTACTTC. Translating it yields CSPLRGYEQYF.

The V call is TRBV29-1, the J call TRBJ2-7, with 9 positions matching TRBD1. J lost 0 bases, V lost 7 bases, and 4 bases had no gene match. There are 13 residues in the CDR3. Germline values: CDR1 SQVTM, CDR2 ANQGSEA. The CDR3 sequence is CSAGQGLSYEQYF. CDR3 in DNA: TGCAGCGCGGGACAGGGACTCTCCTACGAGCAGTACTTC.

This clone was seen a few times. The rearrangement links TRBV4-3 to TRBJ1-4; weak D call: TRBD1 (5 bases). Trimming removed 1 base at V and 1 base at J, with 7 bases between. The CDR3 contains 15 residues. Germline CDR1 is LGHNA and CDR2 is YSLEER. This CDR3 is CASSQGDLTNEKLFF. The CDR3 coding sequence is TGCGCCAGCAGCCAAGGGGACTTAACTAATGAAAAACTGTTTTTT.

The chain links TRBV7-2 to TRBJ1-6; D gene uncertain. This CDR3 is built from 12 residues. Germline loops: CDR1 SGHTA, CDR2 FQGNSA. V was cut by 4 bases and J by 5 bases, with 3 bases left in between. The DNA for the CDR3 is TGTGCCAGCAGCTACAATAATTCACCCCTCCACTTT. Translated, it gives CASSYNNSPLHF. The entire variable domain, with the rest obtained from reference TRBV7-2 and TRBJ1-6, is as follows: GAGVSQSPSNKVTEKGKDVELRCDPISGHTALYWYRQSLGQGLEFLIYFQGNSAPDKSGLPSDRFSAERTGGSVSTLTIQRTQQEDSAVYLCASSYNNSPLHFGNGTRLTVT.